The source of this TCR beta chain is a study of shared clonotypes between healthy human individuals. General study findings and limits: Relative to memory subsets, naive subsets generally showed larger estimated richness.

Assay execution took place at the deep level. Researchers divided each subset's genomic DNA evenly across several immunoSEQ plates. Study processing details: Junction-only immunoSEQ sequences carried no quality scores, so filtering differed. Produced via immunoSEQ multiplex PCR; TCRdb's table is partial and in-frame only. V and J calls and clone size come straight from that table; D and trimming were deduced from the DNA. Among about 2 million clones, roughly 95% were seen once, and the ten largest hold roughly 1%. As regards this clone: Its antigen remains unidentified.

Naivety among CD8 cells was defined by CD45RO negativity and positive CCR7 selection, thereby excluding terminally differentiated effector memory CD45RA+ cells. This CDR3 comprises 15 residues. The germline V gene encodes CDR1 SGHTA and CDR2 FQGNSA. Unmatched junction bases numbered 1, after V lost 3 bases and J lost 2 bases. Sequences were obtained from naive CD8+ T cells sorted from blood. This sequence was found in a man between 18 and 29 years old in good health. The chain couples TRBV7-2 to TRBJ2-1; 10 nucleotides align to TRBD2. The CDR3 DNA is TGTGCCAGCAGCTTCGGGACTAGCGCCTACAATGAGCAGTTCTTC. Protein sequence: CASSFGTSAYNEQFF.